The sequence of this T cell receptor (beta chain) was determined in a study of OX40 agonist ivuxolimab in advanced cancers. Overall study context: Two cutaneous melanoma patients and one hepatocellular carcinoma patient, three in all, had partial responses. Study-level results: At 0.1 to 3.0 mg/kg and by week 6, CD4+ and CD8+ T cells in the blood had expanded clonally.

The data were produced by immunoSEQ multiplex PCR, yet TCRdb's version contains in-frame clones alone and is incomplete. There are about 18,000 clones in the sample; about 90% occur only once, and 49% lies in the top ten. This CDR3 region has 12 residues. The V gene end was trimmed by 7 bases and the J gene end by 9 bases; junction bases not matched to a gene: 3. Germline CDR1 and CDR2: SNHLY and FYNNEI. Comment on this clone: Antigen: not known.

This sequence was found in an adult with an advanced solid tumor such as melanoma, head and neck, liver or kidney cancer. V usage is TRBV2 and J usage is TRBJ1-6; 7 nucleotides match TRBD1. This material consisted of CD4+ or CD8+ T cells sorted from blood, taken in a trial of the OX40 agonist ivuxolimab. CDR3 amino acids: CASINRGSPLHF. The CDR3 DNA reads TGTGCCAGCATTAACAGGGGTTCACCCCTCCACTTT.